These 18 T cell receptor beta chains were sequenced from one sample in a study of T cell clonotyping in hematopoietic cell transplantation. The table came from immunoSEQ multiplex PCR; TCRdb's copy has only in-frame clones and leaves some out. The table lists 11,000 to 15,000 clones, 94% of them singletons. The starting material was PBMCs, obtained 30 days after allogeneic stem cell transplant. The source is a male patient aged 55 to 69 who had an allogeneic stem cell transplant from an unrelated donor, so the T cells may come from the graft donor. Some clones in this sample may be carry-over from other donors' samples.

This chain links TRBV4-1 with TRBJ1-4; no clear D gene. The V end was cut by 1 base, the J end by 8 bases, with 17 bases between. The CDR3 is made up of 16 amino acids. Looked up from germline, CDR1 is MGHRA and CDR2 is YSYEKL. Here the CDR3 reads CASSQVAGILGEKLFF. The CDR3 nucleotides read TGCGCCAGCAGCCAAGTAGCGGGGATCTTGGGAGAAAAACTGTTTTTT.

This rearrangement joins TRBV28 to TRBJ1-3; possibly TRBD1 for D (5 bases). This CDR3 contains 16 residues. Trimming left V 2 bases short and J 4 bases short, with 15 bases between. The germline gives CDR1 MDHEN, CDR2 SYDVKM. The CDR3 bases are TGTGCCAGCAGTTTAGGGGCCCCGAGGGGAGGAAACACCATATATTTT. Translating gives CASSLGAPRGGNTIYF.

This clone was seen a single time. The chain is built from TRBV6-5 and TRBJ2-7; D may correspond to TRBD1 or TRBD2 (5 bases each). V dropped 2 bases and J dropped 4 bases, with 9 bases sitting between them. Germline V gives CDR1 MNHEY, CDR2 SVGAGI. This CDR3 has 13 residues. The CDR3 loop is CASSYGTGYEQYF. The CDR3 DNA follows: TGTGCCAGCAGTTACGGGACCGGGTACGAGCAGTACTTC.

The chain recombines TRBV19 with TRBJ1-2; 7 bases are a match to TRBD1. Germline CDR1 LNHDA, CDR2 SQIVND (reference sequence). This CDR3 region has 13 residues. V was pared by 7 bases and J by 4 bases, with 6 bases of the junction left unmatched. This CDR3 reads CASTLDRVYGYTF. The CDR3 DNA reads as TGTGCCAGTACCCTCGACAGGGTCTATGGCTACACCTTC.

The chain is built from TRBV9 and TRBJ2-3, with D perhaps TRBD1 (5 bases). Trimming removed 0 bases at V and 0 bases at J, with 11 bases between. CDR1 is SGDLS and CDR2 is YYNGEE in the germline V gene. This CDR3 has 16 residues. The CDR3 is CASSVVGVGSTDTQYF. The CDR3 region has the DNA TGTGCCAGCAGCGTAGTAGGGGTCGGGAGCACAGATACGCAGTATTTT.

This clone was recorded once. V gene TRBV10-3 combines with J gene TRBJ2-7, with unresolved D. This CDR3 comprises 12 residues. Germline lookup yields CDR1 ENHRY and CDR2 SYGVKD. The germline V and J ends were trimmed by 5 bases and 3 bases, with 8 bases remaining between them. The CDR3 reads CAISSGSYEQYF. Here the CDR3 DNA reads TGTGCCATCAGTTCGGGCAGCTACGAGCAGTACTTC.

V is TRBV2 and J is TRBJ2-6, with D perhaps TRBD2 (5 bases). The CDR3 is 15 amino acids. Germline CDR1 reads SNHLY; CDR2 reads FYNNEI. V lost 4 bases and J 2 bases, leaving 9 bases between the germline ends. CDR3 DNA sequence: TGTGCCAGCAGTGGAGGGCATGCTGGGGCCAACGTCCTGACTTTC. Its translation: CASSGGHAGANVLTF.

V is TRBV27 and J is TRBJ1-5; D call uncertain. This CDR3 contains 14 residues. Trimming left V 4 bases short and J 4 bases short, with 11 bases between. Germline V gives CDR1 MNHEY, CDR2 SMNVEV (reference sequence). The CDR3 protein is CASSSGRANQPQHF. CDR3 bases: TGTGCCAGCAGTTCGGGTAGGGCAAATCAGCCCCAGCATTTT.

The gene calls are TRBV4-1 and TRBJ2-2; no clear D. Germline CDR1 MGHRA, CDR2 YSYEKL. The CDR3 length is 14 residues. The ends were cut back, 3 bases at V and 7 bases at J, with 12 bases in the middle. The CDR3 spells CASSQTDPVGELFF. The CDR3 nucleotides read TGCGCCAGCAGCCAGACCGACCCTGTCGGGGAGCTGTTTTTT.

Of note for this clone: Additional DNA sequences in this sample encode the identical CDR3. Written as DNA, the CDR3 is TGTGCCAGCAGCTTGGCCGGAGCCCAAGAGACCCAGTACTTC. As protein: CASSLAGAQETQYF. This chain connects TRBV5-4 to TRBJ2-5, with unresolved D. CDR3 length: 14 amino acids. V was trimmed by 0 bases and J by 1 base, leaving 7 bases between them. Per the germline V gene, CDR1 is SGHNT and CDR2 is YYREEE (reference sequence). The variable domain in full, completed from reference TRBV5-4 and TRBJ2-5, reads ETGVTQSPTHLIKTRGQQVTLRCSSQSGHNTVSWYQQALGQGPQFIFQYYREEENGRGNFPPRFSGLQFPNYSSELNVNALELDDSALYLCASSLAGAQETQYFGPGTRLLVL.

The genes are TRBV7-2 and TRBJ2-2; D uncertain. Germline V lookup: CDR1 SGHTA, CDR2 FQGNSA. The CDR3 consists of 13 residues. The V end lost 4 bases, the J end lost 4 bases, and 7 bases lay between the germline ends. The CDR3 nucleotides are TGTGCCAGCAGCTACACCTCCACCGGGGAGCTGTTTTTT. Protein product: CASSYTSTGELFF.

The CDR3 is CASSSSHQGSNQPQHF. CDR3 nucleotides: TGTGCCAGCAGTTCCTCCCATCAGGGTAGCAATCAGCCCCAGCATTTT. The chain is built from TRBV6-5 and TRBJ1-5; maybe TRBD1 (5 bases). Germline CDR1 and CDR2: MNHEY and SVGAGI. CDR3 length: 16 residues. V lost 4 bases and J lost 0, with 13 bases in between.

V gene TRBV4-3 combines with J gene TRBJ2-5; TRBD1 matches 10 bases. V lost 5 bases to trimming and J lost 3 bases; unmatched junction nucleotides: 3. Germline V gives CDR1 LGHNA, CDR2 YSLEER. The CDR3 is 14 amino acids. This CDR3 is CASSSGTGEETQYF. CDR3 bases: TGCGCCAGCAGCTCCGGGACAGGGGAAGAGACCCAGTACTTC.

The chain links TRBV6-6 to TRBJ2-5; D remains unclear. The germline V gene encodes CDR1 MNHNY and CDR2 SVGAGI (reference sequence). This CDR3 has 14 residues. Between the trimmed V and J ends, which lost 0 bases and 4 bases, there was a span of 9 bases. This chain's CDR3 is CASSYSSASETQYF. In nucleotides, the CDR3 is TGTGCCAGCAGTTACTCGAGTGCATCAGAGACCCAGTACTTC.

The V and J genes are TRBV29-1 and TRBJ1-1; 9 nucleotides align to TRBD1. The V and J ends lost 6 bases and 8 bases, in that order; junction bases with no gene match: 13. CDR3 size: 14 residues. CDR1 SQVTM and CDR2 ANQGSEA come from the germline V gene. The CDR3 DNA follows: TGCAGCGTCCAAAAGGGGACAGGGAGAAACGAAGCTTTCTTT. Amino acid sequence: CSVQKGTGRNEAFF.

The CDR3 is CASSSYRGHSYEQYF. The CDR3, as DNA: TGTGCCAGCAGCTCATATCGGGGGCACTCCTACGAGCAGTACTTC. J is TRBJ2-7 and V is TRBV7-2; either TRBD1 or TRBD2 may fit D (6 bases each). CDR1 and CDR2 (germline): SGHTA, FQGNSA. The CDR3 spans 15 residues. V was trimmed by 4 bases and J by 0 bases, leaving 13 bases between them.

The CDR3 loop reads CASSVVGGSYNEQFF. The CDR3 DNA follows: TGTGCCAGCAGCGTAGTGGGTGGCTCCTACAATGAGCAGTTCTTC. The V and J genes are TRBV9 and TRBJ2-1; D unresolved. Germline loops: CDR1 SGDLS, CDR2 YYNGEE. V was shortened by 0 bases and J by 0 bases, with 7 bases between the two germline ends. The CDR3 runs to 15 residues.

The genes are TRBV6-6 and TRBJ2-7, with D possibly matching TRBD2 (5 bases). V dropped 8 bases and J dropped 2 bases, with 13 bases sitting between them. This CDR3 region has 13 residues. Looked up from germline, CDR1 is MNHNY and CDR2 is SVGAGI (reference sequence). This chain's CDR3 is CASGERSPYEQYF. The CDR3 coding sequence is TGTGCCAGCGGGGAGCGGAGCCCCTACGAGCAGTACTTC.